This entry describes one T cell receptor beta chain. The data originate from a study of CD8 T cells in Susac syndrome. The length of the CDR3 is 14 residues. Germline assignment: CDR1 DFQATT and CDR2 SNEGSKA (reference sequence). Between the trimmed V and J ends, which lost 6 bases and 8 bases, there was a span of 17 bases. Reverse transcription of about 0.5 to 1 ug RNA used random hexamers. Amplification of TCR beta CDR3 used immunoSEQ multiplex PCR across 54 Vbeta and 13 Jbeta. TCRdb ran MiXCR on the immunoSEQ multiplex PCR reads and lists one entry per CDR3 protein. The data hold around 160,000 distinct CDR3 sequences, with around 94% observed a single time.

The gene calls are TRBV20-1 and TRBJ1-6, with D possibly TRBD1 on 6 matching bases. The sample comprised CD4+ T cells from PBMCs. The sequence was obtained from a human donor in good health. This CDR3 reads CSAKDRSRHSPLHF. The CDR3 DNA sequence: TGCAGTGCCAAAGACAGGAGTCGGCATTCACCCCTCCACTTT.